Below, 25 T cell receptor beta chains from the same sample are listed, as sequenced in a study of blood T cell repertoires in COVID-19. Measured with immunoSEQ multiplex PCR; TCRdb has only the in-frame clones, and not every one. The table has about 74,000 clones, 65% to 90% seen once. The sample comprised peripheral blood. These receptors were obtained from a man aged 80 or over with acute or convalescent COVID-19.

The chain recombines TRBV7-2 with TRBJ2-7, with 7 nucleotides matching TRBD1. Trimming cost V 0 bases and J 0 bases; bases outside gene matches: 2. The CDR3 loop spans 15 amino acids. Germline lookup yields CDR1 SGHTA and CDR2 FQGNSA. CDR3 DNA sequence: TGTGCCAGCAGCTTAGCCGGGACAGTCTCCTACGAGCAGTACTTC. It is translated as CASSLAGTVSYEQYF.

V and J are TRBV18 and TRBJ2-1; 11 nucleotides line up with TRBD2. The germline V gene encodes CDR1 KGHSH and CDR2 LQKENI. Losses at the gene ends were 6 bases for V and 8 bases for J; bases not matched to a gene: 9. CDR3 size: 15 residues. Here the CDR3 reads CASSEGLAARDEQFF. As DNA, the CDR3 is TGTGCCAGCTCCGAGGGACTAGCGGCTCGGGATGAGCAGTTCTTC.

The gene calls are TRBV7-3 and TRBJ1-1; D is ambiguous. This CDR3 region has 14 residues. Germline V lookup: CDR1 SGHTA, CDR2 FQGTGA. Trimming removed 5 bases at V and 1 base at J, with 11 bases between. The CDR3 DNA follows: TGTGCCAGCAGCCCGCGGGCAGGGAACACTGAAGCTTTCTTT. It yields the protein CASSPRAGNTEAFF.

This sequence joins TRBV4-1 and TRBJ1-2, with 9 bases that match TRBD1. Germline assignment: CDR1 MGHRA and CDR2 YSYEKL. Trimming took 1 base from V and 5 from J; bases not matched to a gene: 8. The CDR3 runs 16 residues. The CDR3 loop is CASSQVMGQGGYGYTF. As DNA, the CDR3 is TGCGCCAGCAGCCAAGTTATGGGACAGGGAGGGTATGGCTACACCTTC.

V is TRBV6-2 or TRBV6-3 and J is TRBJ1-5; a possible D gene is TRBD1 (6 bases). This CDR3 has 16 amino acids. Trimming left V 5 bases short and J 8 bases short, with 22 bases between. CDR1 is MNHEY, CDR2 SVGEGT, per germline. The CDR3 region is CASSTHISGARKPQHF. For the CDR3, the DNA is TGTGCCAGCAGTACCCACATTTCAGGGGCTCGTAAGCCCCAGCATTTT.

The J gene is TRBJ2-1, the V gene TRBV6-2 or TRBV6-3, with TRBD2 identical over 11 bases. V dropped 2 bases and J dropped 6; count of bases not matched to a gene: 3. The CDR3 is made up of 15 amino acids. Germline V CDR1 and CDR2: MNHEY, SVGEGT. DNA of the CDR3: TGTGCCAGCAGTTACCGGGGACTAGCGGTCAATGAGCAGTTCTTC. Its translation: CASSYRGLAVNEQFF.

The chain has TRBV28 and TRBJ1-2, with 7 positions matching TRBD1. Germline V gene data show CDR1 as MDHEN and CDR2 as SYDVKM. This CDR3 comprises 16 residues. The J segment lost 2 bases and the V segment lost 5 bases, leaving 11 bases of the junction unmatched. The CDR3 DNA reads TGTGCCAGCAGTCCCCAGAAGGCAGGGGGGAACTATGGCTACACCTTC. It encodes CASSPQKAGGNYGYTF.

The CDR3 is CATSAGNRGSGETQYF. The CDR3 DNA reads as TGTGCCACCAGTGCGGGAAACAGGGGAAGTGGGGAGACCCAGTACTTC. J is TRBJ2-5 and V is TRBV24-1; 7 nucleotides match TRBD1. After removal of 5 bases from V and 5 bases from J, the junction contained 13 bases not matched to a gene. Per germline, CDR1 KGHDR and CDR2 SFDVKD. The length of the CDR3 is 16 residues.

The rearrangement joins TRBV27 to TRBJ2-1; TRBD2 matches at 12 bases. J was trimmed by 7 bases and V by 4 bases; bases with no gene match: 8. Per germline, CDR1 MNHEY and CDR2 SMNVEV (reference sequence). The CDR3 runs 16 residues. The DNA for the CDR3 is TGTGCCAGCAGTTCGCTACTAGCGGGAGGTACGAATGAGCAGTTCTTC. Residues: CASSSLLAGGTNEQFF.

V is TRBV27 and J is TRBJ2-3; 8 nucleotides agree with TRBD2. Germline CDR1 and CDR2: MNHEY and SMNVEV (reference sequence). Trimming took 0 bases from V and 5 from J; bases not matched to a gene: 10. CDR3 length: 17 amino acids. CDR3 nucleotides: TGTGCCAGCAGTTTATCGTATCGGACTAGCCGGAGAGATACGCAGTATTTT. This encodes CASSLSYRTSRRDTQYF.

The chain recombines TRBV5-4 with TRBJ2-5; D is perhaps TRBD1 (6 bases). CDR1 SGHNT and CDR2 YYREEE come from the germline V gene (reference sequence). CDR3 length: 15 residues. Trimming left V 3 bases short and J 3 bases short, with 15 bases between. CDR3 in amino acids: CASSSGGQTKETQYF. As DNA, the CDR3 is TGTGCCAGCAGCTCTGGGGGCCAGACTAAAGAGACCCAGTACTTC.

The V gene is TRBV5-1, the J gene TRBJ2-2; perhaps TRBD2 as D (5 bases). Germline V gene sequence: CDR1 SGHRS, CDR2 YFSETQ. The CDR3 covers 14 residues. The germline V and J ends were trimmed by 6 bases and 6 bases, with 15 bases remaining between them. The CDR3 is CASTTGLGAGELFF. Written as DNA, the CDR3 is TGCGCCAGCACCACCGGACTTGGGGCCGGGGAGCTGTTTTTT.

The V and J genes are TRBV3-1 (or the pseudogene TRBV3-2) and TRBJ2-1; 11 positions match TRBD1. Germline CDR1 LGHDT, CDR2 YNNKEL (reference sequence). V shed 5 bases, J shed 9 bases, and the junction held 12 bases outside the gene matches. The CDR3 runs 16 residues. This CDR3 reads CASSSDRGQGAGEQFF. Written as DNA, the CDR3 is TGTGCCAGCAGCTCCGATCGCGGACAGGGGGCAGGTGAGCAGTTCTTC.

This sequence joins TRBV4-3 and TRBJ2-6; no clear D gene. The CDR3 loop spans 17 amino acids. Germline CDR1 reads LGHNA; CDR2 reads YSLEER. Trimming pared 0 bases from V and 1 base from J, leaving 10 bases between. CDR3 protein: CASSQDQSVSGANVLTF. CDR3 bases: TGCGCCAGCAGCCAAGATCAATCGGTTTCTGGGGCCAACGTCCTGACTTTC.

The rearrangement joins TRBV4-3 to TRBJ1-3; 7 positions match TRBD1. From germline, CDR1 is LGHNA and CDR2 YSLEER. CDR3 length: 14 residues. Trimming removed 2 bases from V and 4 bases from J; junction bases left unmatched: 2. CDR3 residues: CASSQPGGGNTIYF. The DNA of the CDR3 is TGCGCCAGCAGCCAACCAGGGGGGGGAAACACCATATATTTT.

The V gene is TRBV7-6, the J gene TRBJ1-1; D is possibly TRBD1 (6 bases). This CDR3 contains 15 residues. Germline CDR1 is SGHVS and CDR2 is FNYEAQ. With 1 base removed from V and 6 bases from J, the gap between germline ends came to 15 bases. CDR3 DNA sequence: TGTGCCAGCAGCTTAGGCCCAGGGGTGGTCTCTGAAGCTTTCTTT. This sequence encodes CASSLGPGVVSEAFF.

Here the CDR3 reads CASSLDPGLAGDEQYF. CDR3 coding DNA: TGTGCCAGCAGCTTAGATCCCGGGCTAGCGGGAGACGAGCAGTACTTC. This chain connects TRBV11-2 to TRBJ2-7, with TRBD2 matching 10 bases. This CDR3 is 16 amino acids long. J was trimmed by 5 bases and V by 0 bases; bases with no gene match: 7. From germline, CDR1 is SGHAT and CDR2 FQNNGV.

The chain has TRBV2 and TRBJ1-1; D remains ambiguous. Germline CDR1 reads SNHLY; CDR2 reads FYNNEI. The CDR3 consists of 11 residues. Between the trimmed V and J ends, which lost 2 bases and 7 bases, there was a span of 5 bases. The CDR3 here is CASSEIIEAFF. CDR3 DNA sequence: TGTGCCAGCAGTGAAATCATTGAAGCTTTCTTT.

The CDR3 coding sequence is TGTGCCAGTAGTATAGAGCCGATCCTCTATCCGGGGACGAACACCGGGGAGCTGTTTTTT. It is translated as CASSIEPILYPGTNTGELFF. The rearrangement uses TRBV19 and TRBJ2-2; the D gene is possibly TRBD2 (5 bases). This CDR3 is built from 20 residues. V was shortened by 0 bases and J by 0 bases, with 20 bases between the two germline ends. The germline CDR1 and CDR2 sequences are LNHDA and SQIVND (reference sequence). The full variable domain, its missing parts supplied by reference TRBV19 and TRBJ2-2, is DGGITQSPKYLFRKEGQNVTLSCEQNLNHDAMYWYRQDPGQGLRLIYYSQIVNDFQKGDIAEGYSVSREKKESFPLTVTSAQKNPTAFYLCASSIEPILYPGTNTGELFFGEGSRLTVL.

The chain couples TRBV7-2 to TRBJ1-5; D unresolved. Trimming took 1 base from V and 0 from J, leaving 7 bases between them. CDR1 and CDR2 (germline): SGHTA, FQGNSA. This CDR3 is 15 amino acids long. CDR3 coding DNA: TGTGCCAGCAGCTTAGTACAGCATAGCAATCAGCCCCAGCATTTT. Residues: CASSLVQHSNQPQHF. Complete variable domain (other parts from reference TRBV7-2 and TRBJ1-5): GAGVSQSPSNKVTEKGKDVELRCDPISGHTALYWYRQSLGQGLEFLIYFQGNSAPDKSGLPSDRFSAERTGGSVSTLTIQRTQQEDSAVYLCASSLVQHSNQPQHFGDGTRLSIL.

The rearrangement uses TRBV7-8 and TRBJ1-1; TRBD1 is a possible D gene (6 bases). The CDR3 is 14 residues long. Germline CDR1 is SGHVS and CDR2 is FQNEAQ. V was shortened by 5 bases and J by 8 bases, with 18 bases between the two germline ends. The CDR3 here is CASSRRQVPAEAFF. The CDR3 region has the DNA TGTGCCAGCAGCCGCCGACAGGTCCCCGCAGAAGCTTTCTTT.

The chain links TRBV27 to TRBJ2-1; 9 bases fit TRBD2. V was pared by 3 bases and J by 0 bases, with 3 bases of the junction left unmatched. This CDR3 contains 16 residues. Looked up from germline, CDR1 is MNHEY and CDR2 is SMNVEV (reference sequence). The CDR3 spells CASSFSLAGSYNEQFF. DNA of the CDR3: TGTGCCAGCAGTTTCTCACTAGCGGGCTCCTACAATGAGCAGTTCTTC.

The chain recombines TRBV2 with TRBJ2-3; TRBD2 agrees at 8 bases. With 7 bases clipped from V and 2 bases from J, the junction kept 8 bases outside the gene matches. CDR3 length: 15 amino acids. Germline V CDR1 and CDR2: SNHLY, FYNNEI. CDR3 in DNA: TGTGCCAGCACCGATAGCGGGACCATCACAGATACGCAGTATTTT. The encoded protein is CASTDSGTITDTQYF. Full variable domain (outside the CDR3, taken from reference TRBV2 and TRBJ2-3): EPEVTQTPSHQVTQMGQEVILRCVPISNHLYFYWYRQILGQKVEFLVSFYNNEISEKSEIFDDQFSVERPDGSNFTLKIRSTKLEDSAMYFCASTDSGTITDTQYFGPGTRLTVL.

DNA for the CDR3: TGCGCCAGCAGCCAAGTAAACAGCATGAACACTGAAGCTTTCTTT. It yields the protein CASSQVNSMNTEAFF. V gene TRBV4-3 combines with J gene TRBJ1-1; D uncertain. CDR1 and CDR2 from the germline V gene are LGHNA and YSLEER. CDR3 size: 15 residues. Trimming left V 1 base short and J 0 bases short, with 9 bases between.

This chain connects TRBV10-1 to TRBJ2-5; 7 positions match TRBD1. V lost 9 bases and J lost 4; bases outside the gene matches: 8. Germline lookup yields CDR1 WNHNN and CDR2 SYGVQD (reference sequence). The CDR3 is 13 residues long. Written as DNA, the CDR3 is TGCGCCAGTCAACCCGGGACAGCAGAGACCCAGTACTTC. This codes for CASQPGTAETQYF.